What follows are 16 T cell receptor beta chains derived from one specimen sequenced in a study of T cell repertoires in cytomegalovirus infection (dated by TCRdb to between 2018 and 2020). Reads for this sample came from an Illumina HiSeq 1500. TCRdb reprocessed the public reads (quality trimming at Q25 with fastp, clone calling with MiXCR) and kept in-frame beta chains. Each entry is one CDR3 protein sequence, shown with its most common DNA and genes. Across this sample there are 900,000 to 950,000 distinct CDR3 sequences, with roughly 30% seen only once. Around 15% of the sample is held by the ten biggest clonotypes. No cognate antigen is known for these TCRs. This specimen's treatment or condition label, per the study, means: in vitro stimulation with specific CMV peptide epitopes to enrich CMV-specific T cells. Specimen: cultured CD8+ T cells from PBMCs, collected from culture after CMV antigen stimulation. The receptors shown here come from a human donor in good health (CMV status not recorded). Some clones in this sample may be carry-over from other donors' samples.

The rearrangement uses TRBV27 and TRBJ2-7; 8 bases match TRBD1. Germline V gene sequence: CDR1 MNHEY, CDR2 SMNVEV (reference sequence). This CDR3 region has 13 residues. V was clipped by 4 bases and J by 3 bases; unmatched bases: 2. As DNA, the CDR3 is TGTGCCAGCAGTTATACAGGGGGCTACGAGCAGTACTTC. Protein: CASSYTGGYEQYF.

The genes are TRBV19 and TRBJ1-6, with D uncertain. The CDR3 extends over 21 amino acids. Trimming removed 2 bases from V and 0 bases from J, with 23 bases in between. The germline V gene encodes CDR1 LNHDA and CDR2 SQIVND (reference sequence). The CDR3 DNA reads TGTGCCAGTAGTATAACCCCCAGACGGGAAACAAGATACTCCTATAATTCACCCCTCCACTTT. Its protein product is CASSITPRRETRYSYNSPLHF.

The rearrangement uses TRBV23-1 and TRBJ2-6; D is ambiguous. TRBV23-1 is an open reading frame whose function is uncertain. The CDR3 contains 16 residues. V lost 0 bases, J lost 0 bases, and 6 bases lay in between. The CDR3 DNA follows: TGCGCCAGCAGTCAATCGTACGACTCTGGGGCCAACGTCCTGACTTTC. It encodes CASSQSYDSGANVLTF.

This clonotype was recorded many times. V gene TRBV7-6 combines with J gene TRBJ2-3; the D gene is possibly TRBD1 (6 bases). Trimming stripped 4 bases from V and 2 bases from J, with 10 bases between. Germline V gives CDR1 SGHVS, CDR2 FNYEAQ. The length of the CDR3 is 14 residues. This CDR3 is CASSSRQATDTQYF. The CDR3, as DNA: TGTGCCAGCAGCTCACGACAGGCCACAGATACGCAGTATTTT.

V gene TRBV20-1 combines with J gene TRBJ1-6, with TRBD1 matching over 7 bases. With 1 base clipped from V and 6 bases from J, the junction kept 12 bases outside the gene matches. The CDR3 runs to 17 residues. Germline V gives CDR1 DFQATT, CDR2 SNEGSKA (reference sequence). The CDR3 nucleotides are TGCAGTGCTAGAGTGGTTCCGGACAGGCCCTTTAATTCACCCCTCCACTTT. It encodes CSARVVPDRPFNSPLHF.

The CDR3 DNA reads as TGCGCCAGCAGACAGGGGAGGTTTGGCTACACCTTC. This encodes CASRQGRFGYTF. This chain links TRBV5-1 with TRBJ1-2, with TRBD1 matching over 7 bases. Germline values: CDR1 SGHRS, CDR2 YFSETQ. Losses at the gene ends were 5 bases for V and 7 bases for J; bases not matched to a gene: 5. There are 12 residues in the CDR3.

The V and J genes are TRBV5-8 and TRBJ2-5; D remains ambiguous. V lost 1 base, J lost 4 bases, and 11 bases lay in between. The CDR3 has 14 amino acids. The V gene's germline CDR1 is SGHTS and CDR2 YDEGEE. The CDR3 sequence is CASSLFQKGETQYF. The CDR3, as DNA: TGTGCCAGCAGCTTGTTTCAGAAAGGAGAGACCCAGTACTTC.

V and J are TRBV27 and TRBJ2-1, with 9 nucleotides matching TRBD2. Germline V gene data show CDR1 as MNHEY and CDR2 as SMNVEV (reference sequence). The V and J ends lost 5 bases and 5 bases, in that order; junction bases with no gene match: 4. CDR3 length: 14 amino acids. The CDR3 here is CASSPGLANNEQFF. CDR3 DNA: TGTGCCAGCAGTCCCGGACTAGCGAACAATGAGCAGTTCTTC.

The V call is TRBV29-1, the J call TRBJ2-3; 8 nucleotides match TRBD1. The CDR3 has 16 amino acids. V lost 1 base to trimming and J lost 0 bases; unmatched junction nucleotides: 6. Germline CDR1 SQVTM, CDR2 ANQGSEA. Here the CDR3 reads CSVEASRTGSTDTQYF. DNA of the CDR3: TGCAGCGTTGAAGCATCAAGGACAGGGAGCACAGATACGCAGTATTTT.

The sample holds a few counts of this clonotype. The V call is TRBV4-1, the J call TRBJ2-7; the D is unclear. The CDR3 consists of 15 residues. V was trimmed by 0 bases and J by 3 bases, leaving 12 bases between them. The germline V gene encodes CDR1 MGHRA and CDR2 YSYEKL. The CDR3 DNA follows: TGCGCCAGCAGCCAAGATCTTCTAGACATCTACGAGCAGTACGTC. Translated, it gives CASSQDLLDIYEQYV.

The CDR3 spells CASRAGQGGSINYGYTF. The DNA for the CDR3 is TGTGCCAGCAGGGCGGGACAGGGGGGCTCAATTAACTATGGCTACACCTTC. V and J are TRBV2 and TRBJ1-2, with 11 bases aligning to TRBD1. With V trimmed by 6 bases and J by 1 base, 10 bases remained unmatched. The CDR3 is 17 residues long. Germline CDR1 and CDR2: SNHLY and FYNNEI. Filled out from reference TRBV2 and TRBJ1-2, the complete variable domain reads EPEVTQTPSHQVTQMGQEVILRCVPISNHLYFYWYRQILGQKVEFLVSFYNNEISEKSEIFDDQFSVERPDGSNFTLKIRSTKLEDSAMYFCASRAGQGGSINYGYTFGSGTRLTVV.

The rearrangement joins TRBV19 to TRBJ1-1; possible D gene TRBD1, 6 bases. The CDR3 loop spans 14 amino acids. Per the germline V gene, CDR1 is LNHDA and CDR2 is SQIVND (reference sequence). V gave up 3 bases and J gave up 4 bases, with 12 bases separating them. CDR3 sequence: CASSMGPGATEAFF. CDR3 in DNA: TGTGCCAGTAGTATGGGTCCAGGGGCCACTGAAGCTTTCTTT.

The table lists this clonotype with many counts. In DNA, the CDR3 is TGTGCCAGCAGCTTAAGTCCCCAGAACCGCGACAGGGGTGCCTACGAGCAGTACGTC. Encoded protein: CASSLSPQNRDRGAYEQYV. The chain is built from TRBV7-2 and TRBJ2-7, with 8 bases aligning to TRBD1. CDR3 length: 19 amino acids. In germline, CDR1 is SGHTA, CDR2 FQGNSA. V lost 2 bases, J lost 2 bases, and 17 bases stayed unmatched.

This clonotype was recorded many times. The chain employs TRBV12-3 or TRBV12-4 and TRBJ1-2; unclear D gene. Trimming shortened V by 6 bases and J by 8 bases, and 13 bases separated the two germline ends. The CDR3 consists of 12 residues. CDR3 protein: CASSVGLQGYTF. CDR3 coding DNA: TGTGCCAGCAGCGTTGGACTTCAGGGCTACACCTTC.

This clonotype was seen at least ten times. The chain employs TRBV7-2 and TRBJ2-5, with TRBD1 as a possible D gene (6 bases). The CDR3 sequence is 13 residues long. In germline, CDR1 is SGHTA, CDR2 FQGNSA. Trimming cost V 7 bases and J 4 bases, with 13 bases left between them. CDR3 nucleotide sequence: TGTGCCAGCACCGGGGACACGGGAGAGACCCAGTACTTC. Translated: CASTGDTGETQYF. Based on the CDR3 plus reference TRBV7-2 and TRBJ2-5, the full variable domain is GAGVSQSPSNKVTEKGKDVELRCDPISGHTALYWYRQSLGQGLEFLIYFQGNSAPDKSGLPSDRFSAERTGGSVSTLTIQRTQQEDSAVYLCASTGDTGETQYFGPGTRLLVL.

This clonotype has a handful of counts. The chain carries TRBV4-1 and TRBJ2-3, with D hard to call. Germline V CDR1 and CDR2: MGHRA, YSYEKL. CDR3 size: 15 residues. Deletions cut 1 base from V and 0 bases from J, with 8 bases between. The CDR3 is CASSQASTSTDTQYF. CDR3 DNA sequence: TGCGCCAGCAGCCAAGCTTCGACTAGCACAGATACGCAGTATTTT.